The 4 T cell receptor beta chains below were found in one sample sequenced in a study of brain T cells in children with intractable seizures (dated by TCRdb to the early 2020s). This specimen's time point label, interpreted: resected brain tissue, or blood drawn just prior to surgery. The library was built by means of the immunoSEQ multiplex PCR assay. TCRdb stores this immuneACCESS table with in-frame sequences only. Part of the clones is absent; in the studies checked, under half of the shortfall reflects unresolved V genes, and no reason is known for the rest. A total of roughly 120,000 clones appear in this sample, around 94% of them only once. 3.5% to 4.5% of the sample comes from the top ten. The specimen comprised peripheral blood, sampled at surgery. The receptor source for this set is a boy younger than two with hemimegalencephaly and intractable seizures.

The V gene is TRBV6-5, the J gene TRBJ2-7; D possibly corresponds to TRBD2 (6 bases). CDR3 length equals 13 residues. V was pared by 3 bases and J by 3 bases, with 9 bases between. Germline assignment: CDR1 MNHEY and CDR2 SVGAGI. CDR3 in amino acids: CASSYGRFYEQYF. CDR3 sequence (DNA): TGTGCCAGCAGTTATGGGAGGTTCTACGAGCAGTACTTC.

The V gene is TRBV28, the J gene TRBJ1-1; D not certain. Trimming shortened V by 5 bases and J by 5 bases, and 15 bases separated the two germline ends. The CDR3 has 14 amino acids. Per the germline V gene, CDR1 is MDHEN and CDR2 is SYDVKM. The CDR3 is CASSLPGETTEAFF. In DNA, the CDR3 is TGTGCCAGCAGTCTCCCCGGGGAAACAACTGAAGCTTTCTTT.

CDR3 protein: CASSWVASYEQYF. In DNA form, the CDR3 reads TGTGCCAGCAGTTGGGTTGCCTCCTACGAGCAGTACTTC. This chain connects TRBV27 to TRBJ2-7; D not certain. Germline V CDR1 and CDR2: MNHEY, SMNVEV (reference sequence). The CDR3 has 13 amino acids. Trimming stripped 4 bases from V and 0 bases from J, with 7 bases between.

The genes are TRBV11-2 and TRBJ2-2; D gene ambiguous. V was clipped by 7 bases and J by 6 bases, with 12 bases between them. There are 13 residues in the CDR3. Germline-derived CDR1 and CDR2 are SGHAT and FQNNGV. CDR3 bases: TGTGCCAGCACCGTAATAGTCGCCGGGGAGCTGTTTTTT. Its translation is CASTVIVAGELFF.